This record concerns one T cell receptor (beta chain) sequence. Its specificity is not known. These data come from a study of early T cells in non-severe SARS-CoV-2 infection. Whole-study context: Sequenced material consisted of bulk RNA (from unsorted whole blood), and chains were unpaired. General study results and limits: In VDJdb matching, anti-spike CD8 responses were favored while private and CD4 specificities went missing.

This CDR3 is built from 14 residues. With V trimmed by 8 bases and J by 7 bases, 10 bases remained unmatched. CDR1 SNHLY and CDR2 FYNNEI come from the germline V gene. The protocol attached unique molecular identifiers to individual cDNA molecules. TCRdb itself ran the 5' RACE reads through MiXCR, one entry per CDR3 protein. The sample holds some 80,000 distinct CDR3 sequences, 9% to 15% seen once. The TCR was taken from an adult who was a healthcare worker with PCR-confirmed SARS-CoV-2 infection or an uninfected control (not recorded which). The donor label of this sample is uncertain. Sequencing used whole blood, obtained at baseline. The chain is built from TRBV2 and TRBJ2-1; 8 bases line up with TRBD2. CDR3 nucleotides: TGTGCCAGCTCCGGGACTAGAGGTTCGAATGAGCAGTTCTTC. This translates into CASSGTRGSNEQFF.